The 9 T cell receptor beta chains below all came from one sample that was sequenced in a study of blood T cell repertoires in COVID-19. TCRdb keeps only in-frame clones here, not all; method: immunoSEQ multiplex PCR. The table lists under 250,000 clones, around 90% of them singletons. The specimen was peripheral blood. Every receptor here comes from a man aged 30 to 45 with COVID-19, enrolled during active disease.

This rearrangement joins TRBV5-4 to TRBJ2-5; TRBD1 is a possible D gene (6 bases). Germline CDR1 is SGHNT and CDR2 is YYREEE (reference sequence). Deletions cut 0 bases from V and 3 bases from J, with 12 bases between. CDR3 size: 15 residues. The CDR3 DNA follows: TGTGCCAGCAGCTTGGCTGGGACATCCAAAGAGACCCAGTACTTC. Encoded protein: CASSLAGTSKETQYF.

CDR3 DNA sequence: TGTGCCAGCAGGAGAGAACGGGTAGGCAACACTGAAGCTTTCTTT. It is translated as CASRRERVGNTEAFF. The genes are TRBV7-9 and TRBJ1-1, with D hard to call. The CDR3 totals 15 residues. Trimming stripped 6 bases from V and 2 bases from J, with 16 bases between. Germline lookup yields CDR1 SEHNR and CDR2 FQNEAQ (reference sequence).

The V gene is TRBV6-5, the J gene TRBJ1-5, with 12 nucleotides matching TRBD1. Unmatched junction bases numbered 5, after V lost 11 bases and J lost 6 bases. CDR1 is MNHEY and CDR2 is SVGAGI in the germline V gene. CDR3 size: 13 residues. In DNA form, the CDR3 reads TGTGCCTCCGGGACAGGGGGCTCTCAGCCCCAGCATTTT. Its translation is CASGTGGSQPQHF.

This clone was seen just once. This rearrangement joins TRBV11-2 to TRBJ1-2; D is possibly TRBD1 (6 bases). V was clipped by 0 bases and J by 5 bases, with 13 bases between them. The CDR3 is made up of 15 amino acids. CDR1 and CDR2 (germline): SGHAT, FQNNGV. Here the CDR3 reads CASSLEGAGVYGYTF. For the CDR3, the DNA is TGTGCCAGCAGCTTAGAGGGTGCAGGGGTATATGGCTACACCTTC.

The chain employs TRBV25-1 and TRBJ2-3, with 9 bases that match TRBD1. Germline V lookup: CDR1 MGHDK, CDR2 SYGVNS. This CDR3 has 16 residues. The trim removed 4 bases at V and 2 bases at J, leaving 7 bases unmatched. CDR3 protein: CASSGGTGRDTDTQYF. The CDR3 DNA sequence: TGTGCCAGCAGTGGCGGGACAGGGCGGGACACAGATACGCAGTATTTT.

This clone was observed a handful of times. This sequence joins TRBV27 and TRBJ1-2; 8 bases fit TRBD1. The V gene's germline CDR1 is MNHEY and CDR2 SMNVEV (reference sequence). Trimming removed 2 bases from V and 3 bases from J; junction bases left unmatched: 5. This CDR3 spans 15 amino acids. This chain's CDR3 is CASSLRDRGDYGYTF. Here the CDR3 DNA reads TGTGCCAGCAGTTTACGCGACAGGGGTGACTATGGCTACACCTTC.

The chain recombines TRBV29-1 with TRBJ1-2; 8 bases match TRBD1. The ends lost 6 bases at V and 3 bases at J; junction bases unmatched: 6. The germline V gene has CDR1 SQVTM and CDR2 ANQGSEA. The CDR3 spans 13 residues. CDR3 loop: CSVQTGDDYGYTF. The CDR3 region has the DNA TGCAGCGTACAGACAGGGGATGACTATGGCTACACCTTC.

The genes are TRBV9 and TRBJ2-2, with 10 bases lining up with TRBD2. In germline, CDR1 is SGDLS, CDR2 YYNGEE. V shed 3 bases and J 2 bases; nucleotides not matched to a gene: 10. The CDR3 is made up of 18 amino acids. For the CDR3, the DNA is TGTGCCAGCAGCGCGGTCCCCCTAGCGGGGGCAAACACCGGGGAGCTGTTTTTT. This sequence encodes CASSAVPLAGANTGELFF.

The chain recombines TRBV2 with TRBJ2-7; D is ambiguous. Germline V lookup: CDR1 SNHLY, CDR2 FYNNEI. The CDR3 is 14 residues long. Trimming removed 7 bases from V and 0 bases from J, with 13 bases in between. In DNA form, the CDR3 reads TGTGCCAGCATACCCAGGTCTTCCTCCTACGAGCAGTACTTC. The encoded protein is CASIPRSSSYEQYF. The whole variable domain, remainder taken from reference TRBV2 and TRBJ2-7, is EPEVTQTPSHQVTQMGQEVILRCVPISNHLYFYWYRQILGQKVEFLVSFYNNEISEKSEIFDDQFSVERPDGSNFTLKIRSTKLEDSAMYFCASIPRSSSYEQYFGPGTRLTVT.